These 17 T cell receptor beta chains share one sample of origin, sequenced in a study of glioma-infiltrating T cells (dated by TCRdb to about 2016). Sequenced on an Illumina MiSeq. TCR alpha and beta CDR3 regions were amplified with the iRepertoire nested amplicon-rescue multiplex PCR (arm-PCR) platform from RNA. TCRdb reprocessing: public reads trimmed at Q25 with fastp, clones called with MiXCR, in-frame beta chains kept. CDR3 protein duplicates are merged, each entry listing the most common genes and DNA. Within this sample are around 390,000 distinct CDR3 sequences, with approximately 42% of them counted one time only. More than 10% of the sample belongs to the ten largest clones. Specimen: glioma tissue, nonneoplastic brain tissue, or PBMCs (not recorded which). The receptors were sampled from a human donor with low-grade glioma or glioblastoma, undergoing nonglioma brain surgery, or in good health (not recorded which).

In its sample, this clonotype was seen a few times. This rearrangement joins TRBV2 to TRBJ2-2; TRBD1 aligns across 8 bases. The trim removed 10 bases at V and 5 bases at J, leaving 6 bases unmatched. CDR1 and CDR2 (germline): SNHLY, FYNNEI. CDR3 length: 13 residues. CDR3: CAIRGLGTGELFF. CDR3 DNA sequence: TGTGCCATCAGGGGGCTCGGGACCGGGGAGCTGTTTTTT.

On this clonotype itself: One end of the junction does not line up with germline, which may come from a read error. V and J are TRBV6-1 and TRBJ2-7; perhaps D is TRBD1 or TRBD2 (5 bases each). Germline CDR1 MNHNS, CDR2 SASEGT. This CDR3 is 16 amino acids long. The CDR3 spells CASQGADVRGRYEKYF. Here the CDR3 DNA reads TGTGCCAGCCAAGGGGCCGATGTTCGGGGTCGCTACGAGAAGTACTTC.

Regarding this clonotype: This sequence may be a read error, since a much larger clone differs from it by one base. V is TRBV20-1 and J is TRBJ1-1, with TRBD1 matching 9 bases. Germline V CDR1 and CDR2: DFQATT, SNEGSKA (reference sequence). The CDR3 is 14 amino acids. The CDR3 region has the DNA TGCAGCAAATCGACAGGGGGGAGTTTGGCTGAAGCTTTCTTT. Its translation: CSKSTGGSLAEAFF.

In this sample, this clonotype turned up a few times. The gene calls are TRBV7-9 and TRBJ2-1; D not certain. Germline assignment: CDR1 SEHNR and CDR2 FQNEAQ (reference sequence). The CDR3 has 14 amino acids. The germline V and J ends were trimmed by 1 base and 5 bases, with 9 bases remaining between them. This chain's CDR3 is CASSLEWQNNEQFF. CDR3 nucleotides: TGTGCCAGCAGCTTAGAGTGGCAGAACAATGAGCAGTTCTTC.

A word on this clonotype: One junction end does not reproduce the germline sequence, and a read error may be involved. The chain is built from TRBV20-1 and TRBJ2-2, with D perhaps matching TRBD1 (6 bases). The V gene's germline CDR1 is DFQATT and CDR2 SNEGSKA (reference sequence). The CDR3 runs to 16 residues. CDR3 sequence (DNA): TGCAATGCTAGAGGTGGCCCAGGGGATGGCACCGGGGAGCTGTTTTTT. As protein: CNARGGPGDGTGELFF.

V is TRBV2 and J is TRBJ1-4; 9 nucleotides match TRBD1. Per germline, CDR1 SNHLY and CDR2 FYNNEI. This CDR3 region has 13 residues. With 9 bases clipped from V and 8 bases from J, the junction kept 7 bases outside the gene matches. The CDR3, as DNA: TGTGCCAGTGGGGACAGGGCGGGCGAAAAACTGTTTTTT. This encodes CASGDRAGEKLFF.

CDR3 nucleotides: TGCGCCAGCAGCCAAGTTCCGGGAATTGGAGCCCAGTACTTC. This sequence encodes CASSQVPGIGAQYF. The chain employs TRBV4-1 and TRBJ2-5; D possibly corresponds to TRBD2 (5 bases). The CDR3 has 14 residues. V dropped 1 base and J dropped 9 bases, with 15 bases sitting between them. Germline V lookup: CDR1 MGHRA, CDR2 YSYEKL.

This clonotype showed up just a few times. The chain couples TRBV20-1 to TRBJ2-5; D is ambiguous. This CDR3 spans 14 amino acids. Germline V CDR1 and CDR2: DFQATT, SNEGSKA (reference sequence). V dropped 6 bases and J dropped 0 bases, with 14 bases sitting between them. CDR3 DNA sequence: TGCAGTGCCCCTACTATAGAGAACCAAGAGACCCAGTACTTC. Its translation is CSAPTIENQETQYF.

The rearrangement uses TRBV16 and TRBJ2-1; D might be TRBD1 (6 bases). Trimming pared 7 bases from V and 8 bases from J, leaving 18 bases between. CDR3 length equals 14 residues. Per germline, CDR1 KGHSY and CDR2 FQNENV. CDR3 residues: CASTTGRGMDEQFF. CDR3 nucleotides: TGTGCCAGCACGACAGGTCGAGGCATGGATGAGCAGTTCTTC.

A word on this clonotype: This may come from a read error, since a much larger clone is one base off. The genes are TRBV27 and TRBJ2-2; weak D call: TRBD2 (5 bases). CDR1 and CDR2 (germline): MNHEY, SMNVEV (reference sequence). V was cut by 5 bases and J by 4 bases, with 20 bases left in between. The CDR3 has 17 residues. CDR3 region: CASSPLVGRMGTGELFF. The CDR3 DNA reads as TGTGCCAGCAGTCCGCTAGTGGGGAGAATGGGCACCGGGGAGCTGTTTTTT.

This sequence joins TRBV2 and TRBJ1-1; possibly TRBD1 for D (6 bases). Germline V gene sequence: CDR1 SNHLY, CDR2 FYNNEI. V gave up 2 bases and J gave up 8 bases, with 9 bases separating them. CDR3 size: 12 residues. CDR3 sequence reads: CASSELGAEAFF. The DNA of the CDR3 is TGTGCCAGCAGTGAATTGGGGGCGGAAGCTTTCTTT.

This chain joins TRBV7-9 and TRBJ2-5; a possible D gene is TRBD1 (6 bases). This CDR3 contains 14 residues. The V gene lost 5 bases and the J gene lost 3 bases, with 13 bases spanning the gap. The V gene's germline CDR1 is SEHNR and CDR2 FQNEAQ (reference sequence). The DNA for the CDR3 is TGTGCCAGCAGCCCTTGGGCAGGGGAAGAGACCCAGTACTTC. Translation: CASSPWAGEETQYF.

This clonotype was detected once. V is TRBV6-1 and J is TRBJ2-7, with 9 positions matching TRBD1. The germline gives CDR1 MNHNS, CDR2 SASEGT. The CDR3 loop spans 15 amino acids. V shed 4 bases and J 4 bases; nucleotides not matched to a gene: 8. The CDR3, as DNA: TGTGCCAGCAGTGCTAGGACAGGGGCGGGGTACGAGCAGTACTTC. This gives the protein CASSARTGAGYEQYF.

For this clonotype: The CDR3 end shows no conserved phenylalanine or tryptophan, and so a read error is likely. The chain has TRBV27 and TRBJ2-1, with TRBD2 matching over 10 bases. CDR1 and CDR2 (germline): MNHEY, SMNVEV (reference sequence). V shed 5 bases and J 1 base; nucleotides not matched to a gene: 11. The CDR3 has 18 amino acids. CDR3 in amino acids: CASSLEREGPESYNEQFL. The CDR3, as DNA: TGTGCCAGCAGTCTAGAGCGGGAGGGGCCTGAGTCCTACAATGAGCAGTTCTTA.

This clonotype was observed many times. The V gene is TRBV6-2 or TRBV6-3, the J gene TRBJ1-1; TRBD1 matches 7 bases. With 5 bases clipped from V and 0 bases from J, the junction kept 9 bases outside the gene matches. Germline assignment: CDR1 MNHEY and CDR2 SVGEGT. CDR3 length equals 16 residues. The CDR3 DNA reads as TGTGCCAGCAGTCACCTGACAGGGACTATGAACACTGAAGCTTTCTTT. It codes for CASSHLTGTMNTEAFF.

Turning to this clonotype: Given the absence of the conserved phenylalanine or tryptophan at the CDR3 end, a read error is likely. This rearrangement joins TRBV7-3 to TRBJ2-3; TRBD2 matches 12 bases. From germline, CDR1 is SGHTA and CDR2 FQGTGA. The CDR3 totals 16 residues. V was clipped by 5 bases and J by 2 bases; unmatched bases: 5. In DNA, the CDR3 is TGTGCCAGCAGCCCCACTAGCGGGAGGTACACAGATACGCAGTATCTT. It encodes CASSPTSGRYTDTQYL.

Only a few counts were recorded for this clonotype. The chain combines TRBV7-6 with TRBJ2-7, with no clear D. The germline V gene encodes CDR1 SGHVS and CDR2 FNYEAQ. This CDR3 is built from 14 residues. V lost 5 bases, J lost 0 bases, and 11 bases lay in between. CDR3 sequence (DNA): TGTGCCAGCAGCCCGTGGCGGAGCTCCTACGAGCAGTACTTC. Amino acid sequence: CASSPWRSSYEQYF.